The rows below give T cell receptor beta chains drawn from one sample of a study of shared clonotypes between healthy human individuals. Produced via immunoSEQ multiplex PCR; TCRdb's table is partial and in-frame only. The sample includes about 1 million clones, 75% of them seen just once. Sequenced input: memory CD4+ T cells sorted from blood. The receptors come from a man aged 18 to 35 in good health. CDR3s include the opening cysteine and the closing phenylalanine or tryptophan. A D gene is named only where the DNA matches it firmly. The listing skips clone size in some rows; elsewhere it reads once, few, many or a size class.

size	length	J	V	D	DNA	CDR3
.	13	TRBJ1-1	TRBV7-7	.	TGTGCTAGCAGCTTAGCTCAGAACACTGAAGCTTTCTTT	CASSLAQNTEAFF
.	14	TRBJ2-2	TRBV5-4	TRBD2	TGTGCCAGCAGCGAACTAGCGGGGACCGGGGAGCTGTTTTTT	CASSELAGTGELFF
.	15	TRBJ1-1	TRBV11-2	TRBD1	TGTGCCAGCAGCCCTAGACAGGGGGCTAACACTGAAGCTTTCTTT	CASSPRQGANTEAFF
.	18	TRBJ2-3	TRBV7-6	.	TGTGCCAGCAGCTTAGAATCCAACAAATTCCACTCCACAGATACGCAGTATTTT	CASSLESNKFHSTDTQYF
.	14	TRBJ1-1	TRBV19	TRBD1	TGTGCCAGTAGTATGCACCGGACAGGGGCGGGTGCTTTCTTT	CASSMHRTGAGAFF
.	16	TRBJ2-1	TRBV9	TRBD2	TGTGCCAGCAGCGCCGGGACTAGCGGCTCCTACAATGAGCAGTTCTTC	CASSAGTSGSYNEQFF
once	14	TRBJ1-3	TRBV9	.	TGTGCCAGCAGCGAGGGCAGCTCTGGAAACACCATATATTTT	CASSEGSSGNTIYF
.	14	TRBJ2-7	TRBV10-3	TRBD1	TGTGCCATCAGTGCCGGGACAGGGGGCGGCGAGCAGTACTTC	CAISAGTGGGEQYF
.	13	TRBJ2-4	TRBV27	.	TGTGCCAGCAGCATAGGTCCTAAAAACATTCAGTACTTC	CASSIGPKNIQYF
.	12	TRBJ2-5	TRBV29-1	TRBD2	TGCAGCGTTGAGCGGGGGGGCGAGACCCAGTACTTC	CSVERGGETQYF
many	13	TRBJ2-5	TRBV9	.	TGTGCCAGCAGCCCGCAGAATAAAGAGACCCAGTACTTC	CASSPQNKETQYF
.	15	TRBJ2-1	TRBV11-2	TRBD2	TGTGCCAGCAGCCAGTGGGGGGGTTTTATCGGTGAGCAGTTCTTC	CASSQWGGFIGEQFF
.	14	TRBJ1-1	TRBV15	.	TGTGCCACCAGCAGACCAATCTGGGGCACTGAAGCTTTCTTT	CATSRPIWGTEAFF
.	17	TRBJ2-1	TRBV10-3	TRBD2	TGTGCCATCAGTGCTAGCCCCGGGACTAGCGGGAGCTATGAGCAGTTCTTC	CAISASPGTSGSYEQFF
.	16	TRBJ2-5	TRBV7-9	.	TGTGCCAGCAGCCAAGGCGGGGGCTCGTTTCCAGAGACCCAGTACTTC	CASSQGGGSFPETQYF
few	14	TRBJ2-1	TRBV5-1	TRBD2	TGCGCCAGCAGCTTGGCCCGGACTAGTGATGAGCAGTTCTTC	CASSLARTSDEQFF
few	14	TRBJ1-1	TRBV29-1	.	TGCAGCGTTGAAGGGGGGCAGATGAACACTGAAGCTTTCTTT	CSVEGGQMNTEAFF
.	17	TRBJ2-2	TRBV9	.	TGTGCCAGCAGCGTAGCTACGTTGACGGGAAACACCGGGGAGCTGTTTTTT	CASSVATLTGNTGELFF
.	15	TRBJ2-7	TRBV5-1	TRBD2	TGCGCCAGCAGCCGGACTAGCGGCCTCTCCTACGAGCAGTACTTC	CASSRTSGLSYEQYF
.	14	TRBJ2-3	TRBV9	.	TGTGCCAGCAGCGTAGCAGGGGCAACAGATACGCAGTATTTT	CASSVAGATDTQYF
.	16	TRBJ2-1	TRBV15	.	TGTGCCACCAGCAGCACCGGGACTGACTCCTACAATGAGCAGTTCTTC	CATSSTGTDSYNEQFF
.	15	TRBJ2-7	TRBV18	TRBD1	TGTGCCAGCTCACGTTTGGGGACAGGGGCCTACGAGCAGTACTTC	CASSRLGTGAYEQYF
.	13	TRBJ2-7	TRBV5-5	.	TGTGCCAGCAGCTTGGATACGCTTGGCGAGCAGTACTTC	CASSLDTLGEQYF
.	15	TRBJ2-3	TRBV11-2	TRBD2	TGTGCCAGCAGCCAAGGACTAGCGGGAAGGGATACGCAGTATTTT	CASSQGLAGRDTQYF